These 29 T cell receptor beta chains were all obtained from the same sample, sequenced in a study of blood T cells in healthy people across ages (dated by TCRdb to about 2015). Library preparation used 5' RACE. For sequencing, an Illumina HiSeq 2500 was employed. A second about 7 to 12 cycle PCR used a sample-barcoded 5' primer and a J-beta primer mix. Using fastp at Q25 and MiXCR, TCRdb reprocessed the public reads and kept productive beta chains. Every distinct CDR3 protein forms one entry, paired with its most common genes and DNA. The sample yields hundreds of thousands of distinct CDR3 sequences; approximately 21% were counted once. 3.5% to 4% of the sample is in the top ten clones. The sample was blood. All receptors derive from a man aged 70-80 years in good health.

The chain employs TRBV5-1 and TRBJ1-4; D uncertain. Per germline, CDR1 SGHRS and CDR2 YFSETQ. The ends were cut back, 2 bases at V and 8 bases at J, with 16 bases in the middle. This CDR3 contains 15 residues. CDR3: CASSFGQLPGEKLFF. CDR3 nucleotide sequence: TGCGCCAGCAGCTTCGGGCAGCTCCCGGGGGAAAAACTGTTTTTT.

This clonotype was seen more than once but under ten times. This chain uses TRBV19 with TRBJ2-1; no reliable D call. V was trimmed by 6 bases and J by 8 bases, leaving 11 bases between them. Germline V CDR1 and CDR2: LNHDA, SQIVND (reference sequence). This CDR3 comprises 12 residues. The CDR3 here is CASRSARDEQFF. DNA for the CDR3: TGTGCCAGTAGGAGCGCCAGAGATGAGCAGTTCTTC.

This clonotype was seen a few times. This sequence joins TRBV28 and TRBJ2-1; 7 nucleotides align to TRBD1. The germline CDR1 and CDR2 sequences are MDHEN and SYDVKM. The CDR3 is 16 residues long. Trimming removed 9 bases from V and 3 bases from J; junction bases left unmatched: 14. The CDR3 protein is CASFPRAGGIYNEQFF. Here the CDR3 DNA reads TGTGCCAGTTTTCCCCGCGCAGGGGGAATCTACAATGAGCAGTTCTTC.

This clonotype was seen a handful of times. The V gene is TRBV20-1, the J gene TRBJ2-3; tentative D call: TRBD1 (6 bases). The V and J ends lost 7 bases and 4 bases respectively, with 15 bases between them. This CDR3 spans 13 amino acids. Germline V lookup: CDR1 DFQATT, CDR2 SNEGSKA (reference sequence). The CDR3: CSGRGRGADTQYF. In nucleotides, the CDR3 is TGCAGTGGAAGGGGGAGAGGCGCAGATACGCAGTATTTT.

The V gene is TRBV7-8, the J gene TRBJ1-2; D possibly corresponds to TRBD1 (6 bases). Trimming cost V 2 bases and J 4 bases, with 17 bases left between them. Germline values: CDR1 SGHVS, CDR2 FQNEAQ. This CDR3 is 16 amino acids long. The CDR3 DNA is TGTGCCAGCAGCTTACATGCTGCCGGGGGCAGCTATGGCTACACCTTC. Amino acids: CASSLHAAGGSYGYTF.

V and J are TRBV29-1 and TRBJ1-2; D gene ambiguous. The CDR3 is made up of 13 amino acids. The V gene's germline CDR1 is SQVTM and CDR2 ANQGSEA. Trimming shortened V by 6 bases and J by 4 bases, and 15 bases separated the two germline ends. Here the CDR3 DNA reads TGCAGCGTCGACCTGATAGCTGGCTATGGCTACACCTTC. Protein sequence: CSVDLIAGYGYTF.

This clonotype was counted a few times. One junction end does not reproduce the germline sequence, and a read error may be involved. This rearrangement joins TRBV3-1 to TRBJ2-5; TRBD2 aligns across 7 bases. This CDR3 contains 13 residues. Germline CDR1 is LGHDT and CDR2 is YNNKEL (reference sequence). In nucleotides, the CDR3 is TGTGCCAGCAGCCAAGGTAGACTAGTGCGGGAGTTCTTC. Its protein is CASSQGRLVREFF.

The chain carries TRBV19 and TRBJ2-1; possibly TRBD2 for D (7 bases). V was clipped by 5 bases and J by 6 bases, with 11 bases between them. There are 13 residues in the CDR3. Germline lookup yields CDR1 LNHDA and CDR2 SQIVND (reference sequence). CDR3 nucleotides: TGTGCCAGTAGTCACGGGGGGCCCAATGAGCAGTTCTTC. Its protein product is CASSHGGPNEQFF. Full variable domain (outside the CDR3, taken from reference TRBV19 and TRBJ2-1): DGGITQSPKYLFRKEGQNVTLSCEQNLNHDAMYWYRQDPGQGLRLIYYSQIVNDFQKGDIAEGYSVSREKKESFPLTVTSAQKNPTAFYLCASSHGGPNEQFFGPGTRLTVL.

This clonotype was seen a few times. The chain links TRBV18 to TRBJ2-7, with 13 nucleotides matching TRBD2. After removal of 0 bases from V and 5 bases from J, the junction contained 7 bases not matched to a gene. Per germline, CDR1 KGHSH and CDR2 LQKENI. CDR3 length: 17 amino acids. CDR3: CASSPPGLAGVSDEQYF. The CDR3 DNA sequence: TGTGCCAGCTCACCACCTGGACTAGCGGGAGTATCGGACGAGCAGTACTTC.

The rearrangement links TRBV12-3 or TRBV12-4 to TRBJ2-1; possible D gene TRBD2, 7 bases. Trimming removed 7 bases from V and 8 bases from J, with 18 bases in between. The length of the CDR3 is 14 residues. The CDR3 DNA sequence: TGTGCCAGCACACCGGGGGGCGGGATCTATGAGCAGTTCTTC. It translates to CASTPGGGIYEQFF.

This chain joins TRBV7-2 and TRBJ2-1, with TRBD2 identical over 11 bases. CDR3 length equals 16 residues. Trimming removed 3 bases from V and 4 bases from J; junction bases left unmatched: 5. Germline CDR1 and CDR2: SGHTA and FQGNSA. DNA for the CDR3: TGTGCCAGCAGCTTGCTAGCGGGAGGAATATACAATGAGCAGTTCTTC. Amino acids: CASSLLAGGIYNEQFF.

This clonotype was counted only a few times. The genes are TRBV27 and TRBJ1-4; TRBD1 matches at 8 bases. V shed 3 bases and J 6 bases; nucleotides not matched to a gene: 6. The CDR3 totals 15 residues. Germline-derived CDR1 and CDR2 are MNHEY and SMNVEV (reference sequence). Here the CDR3 reads CASSFRGLRDEKLFF. In DNA form, the CDR3 reads TGTGCCAGCAGTTTCAGGGGGCTCAGGGATGAAAAACTGTTTTTT.

The J gene is TRBJ2-2, the V gene TRBV6-1; 7 bases match TRBD2. Germline CDR1 and CDR2: MNHNS and SASEGT. The CDR3 has 18 residues. Trimming at V came to 7 bases and at J to 0 bases, leaving 14 bases not matched to a gene. DNA of the CDR3: TGTGCCAGCATACGCCGAGGGGCGGGAGCGTCGAACACCGGGGAGCTGTTTTTT. It codes for CASIRRGAGASNTGELFF.

The chain recombines TRBV5-1 with TRBJ2-5, with TRBD1 matching 10 bases. Germline CDR1 is SGHRS and CDR2 is YFSETQ. This CDR3 spans 15 amino acids. V trimming: 5 bases; J trimming: 5 bases; junction bases outside the gene matches: 9. CDR3 in DNA: TGCGCCAGCAGTACCGGGACAGGGGCCCATGAGACCCAGTACTTC. As protein: CASSTGTGAHETQYF. Drawing the rest from reference TRBV5-1 and TRBJ2-5, the complete variable domain is KAGVTQTPRYLIKTRGQQVTLSCSPISGHRSVSWYQQTPGQGLQFLFEYFSETQRNKGNFPGRFSGRQFSNSRSEMNVSTLELGDSALYLCASSTGTGAHETQYFGPGTRLLVL.

Ten or more counts support this clonotype. This rearrangement joins TRBV7-9 to TRBJ1-3; D is unresolved. Germline V gives CDR1 SEHNR, CDR2 FQNEAQ (reference sequence). The CDR3 runs 12 residues. CDR3 nucleotide sequence: TGTGCAACCAGAGACTCTGGAAACACCATATATTTT. As protein: CATRDSGNTIYF.

This rearrangement joins TRBV7-3 to TRBJ2-1, with 7 bases aligning to TRBD1. The V and J ends lost 0 bases and 2 bases, in that order; junction bases with no gene match: 1. The germline CDR1 and CDR2 sequences are SGHTA and FQGTGA. The CDR3 sequence is 15 residues long. The CDR3 is CASSLTTGTYNEQFF. The CDR3 coding sequence is TGTGCCAGCAGCTTAACGACAGGGACCTACAATGAGCAGTTCTTC.

The CDR3 sequence is CASSEQGGLTTGELFF. The CDR3 region has the DNA TGTGCCAGCTCAGAACAGGGAGGACTAACCACCGGGGAGCTGTTTTTT. The chain couples TRBV18 to TRBJ2-2; either TRBD1 or TRBD2 may fit D (6 bases each). Germline V lookup: CDR1 KGHSH, CDR2 LQKENI. The V end lost 5 bases, the J end lost 4 bases, and 17 bases lay between the germline ends. The CDR3 is made up of 16 amino acids.

This clonotype was observed once. This chain links TRBV28 with TRBJ2-4; tentatively, D is TRBD1 or TRBD2 (5 bases each). This CDR3 is built from 17 residues. Trimming removed 8 bases from V and 0 bases from J, with 20 bases in between. CDR1 is MDHEN, CDR2 SYDVKM, per germline. CDR3: CASQKARGVLAKNIQYF. The CDR3 DNA reads as TGTGCCAGCCAAAAAGCTAGGGGAGTACTAGCCAAAAACATTCAGTACTTC.

This clonotype was counted between two and nine times. The chain uses TRBV3-1 and TRBJ2-1, with 11 bases matching TRBD2. V shed 7 bases and J 1 base; nucleotides not matched to a gene: 18. CDR3 length: 20 amino acids. CDR1 and CDR2 (germline): LGHDT, YNNKEL (reference sequence). DNA for the CDR3: TGTGCCAGCACCACAGGGTCCGGGACTAGCGGAGGAGGGTCCTACAATGAGCAGTTCTTC. Encoded protein: CASTTGSGTSGGGSYNEQFF.

This clonotype came up a few times. The chain combines TRBV2 with TRBJ1-1; no reliable D call. Between the trimmed V and J ends, which lost 4 bases and 0 bases, there was a span of 9 bases. The CDR3 loop spans 14 amino acids. Looked up from germline, CDR1 is SNHLY and CDR2 is FYNNEI. CDR3 DNA sequence: TGTGCCAGCAGTGGGGAGGTTATGAACACTGAAGCTTTCTTT. It specifies CASSGEVMNTEAFF.

This rearrangement joins TRBV4-1 to TRBJ2-1; 8 nucleotides align to TRBD1. Germline loops: CDR1 MGHRA, CDR2 YSYEKL. CDR3 length equals 16 residues. The V gene end was trimmed by 3 bases and the J gene end by 4 bases; junction bases not matched to a gene: 8. DNA for the CDR3: TGCGCCAGCAGCCAGGATTGGACAGGGCGATACAATGAGCAGTTCTTC. Translation: CASSQDWTGRYNEQFF.

The chain links TRBV9 to TRBJ2-1; the match to TRBD2 covers 13 bases. CDR1 and CDR2 from the germline V gene are SGDLS and YYNGEE. V was pared by 4 bases and J by 7 bases, with 8 bases of the junction left unmatched. The CDR3 runs to 16 residues. CDR3 amino acids: CASSSRTSGSGNEQFF. Here the CDR3 DNA reads TGTGCCAGCAGCTCTCGGACTAGCGGGAGTGGAAATGAGCAGTTCTTC.

The V call is TRBV27, the J call TRBJ1-6; D may be TRBD1 (6 bases). Trimming left V 2 bases short and J 9 bases short, with 14 bases between. The CDR3 extends over 15 amino acids. From germline, CDR1 is MNHEY and CDR2 SMNVEV (reference sequence). CDR3 nucleotides: TGTGCCAGCAGTTTACTAGGGGGGGTTGGTTCACCCCTCCACTTT. Protein: CASSLLGGVGSPLHF.

This clonotype was counted ten times or more. The rearrangement uses TRBV12-3 or TRBV12-4 and TRBJ1-2; possibly TRBD1 for D (5 bases). Trimming took 3 bases from V and 4 from J, leaving 6 bases between them. CDR3 length: 12 amino acids. CDR3 region: CASSFTGYGYTF. The CDR3 region has the DNA TGTGCCAGCAGTTTCACAGGCTATGGCTACACCTTC.

This sequence joins TRBV18 and TRBJ2-1, with 7 nucleotides matching TRBD2. Germline V gene lookup returns CDR1 KGHSH and CDR2 LQKENI. Trimming took 3 bases from V and 8 from J; bases not matched to a gene: 7. The CDR3 has 14 amino acids. CDR3 sequence reads: CASSPLSGRDEQFF. CDR3 in DNA: TGTGCCAGCTCACCTTTGTCAGGGAGGGATGAGCAGTTCTTC.

This clonotype was observed a handful of times. This sequence joins TRBV9 and TRBJ2-2, with a tentative D call TRBD2 (6 bases). The CDR3 runs 16 residues. Per germline, CDR1 SGDLS and CDR2 YYNGEE. V was trimmed by 2 bases and J by 2 bases, leaving 13 bases between them. DNA for the CDR3: TGTGCCAGCAGCGTGGATTCGGGACTCAACACCGGGGAGCTGTTTTTT. Translation gives CASSVDSGLNTGELFF.

This clonotype was counted only a few times. This sequence joins TRBV16 and TRBJ1-1, with D hard to call. CDR1 and CDR2 from the germline V gene are KGHSY and FQNENV. This CDR3 spans 16 amino acids. Trimming removed 5 bases at V and 10 bases at J, with 26 bases between. CDR3 bases: TGTGCCAGCAGCGTAGATTTCGAGGGCGCCGGTCCCGGAGCTTTCTTT. Protein: CASSVDFEGAGPGAFF.

Only a few counts were recorded for this clonotype. This chain connects TRBV24-1 to TRBJ2-7; no clear D. There are 11 residues in the CDR3. Germline V lookup: CDR1 KGHDR, CDR2 SFDVKD. V shed 1 base and J shed 3 bases, with 0 bases lying between them. Here the CDR3 DNA reads TGTGCCACCAGTGATTTCTACGAGCAGTACTTC. Its translation: CATSDFYEQYF.

This clonotype was found a few times. The gene calls are TRBV7-9 and TRBJ2-1, with D maybe TRBD2 (5 bases). Germline assignment: CDR1 SEHNR and CDR2 FQNEAQ (reference sequence). CDR3 length equals 12 residues. Trimming removed 2 bases from V and 9 bases from J, with 8 bases in between. The CDR3 reads CASSLRRVEQFF. Written as DNA, the CDR3 is TGTGCCAGCAGCTTAAGGCGGGTTGAGCAGTTCTTC.